Listed below are T cell receptor beta chains from one sample, sequenced in a study of shared clonotypes between healthy human individuals. The data were produced by immunoSEQ multiplex PCR, yet TCRdb's version contains in-frame clones alone and is incomplete. The table includes about 2.4 million clones, 93% detected once. Sequencing was carried out using naive CD4+ T cells from PBMCs. These receptors originate from a man aged 18 to 29 in good health. Some clones in this sample may be carry-over from other donors' samples. Both conserved end residues are part of each CDR3. The D gene is left open where the match is weak. A clone size is listed for some rows: how often the clone was seen (once, few, many), or a class if it is expanded.

abundance	j_gene	d_gene	v_gene	CDR3aa
NA	TRBJ1-1	NA	TRBV10-3	CAISEYSENTEAFF
NA	TRBJ1-2	TRBD1	TRBV6-1	CASRSGTGDFYGYTF
once	TRBJ2-5	TRBD2	TRBV6-1	CASSATSGIETQYF
NA	TRBJ1-2	NA	TRBV5-8	CASSLGPGNYGYTF
many	TRBJ2-3	TRBD2	TRBV11-2	CASTIRGDEDTQYF
NA	TRBJ2-7	TRBD2	TRBV4-1	CASSQDTSGRVSYEQYF
NA	TRBJ2-7	NA	TRBV29-1	CSVERDSGNEQYF
NA	TRBJ2-5	NA	TRBV21-1	CASSRDRVGETQYF
NA	TRBJ1-1	TRBD1	TRBV19	CASREDRAATEAFF
NA	TRBJ1-2	NA	TRBV2	CASSLGGFGYTF
NA	TRBJ2-7	TRBD1	TRBV6-1	CASSAGQVLYEQYF
NA	TRBJ1-2	TRBD1	TRBV5-1	CASSSLGGTVGYTF
NA	TRBJ2-7	NA	TRBV11-2	CASSLDSVLSSYEQYF
NA	TRBJ2-3	TRBD1	TRBV7-9	CASKQLTGGVDTQYF
few	TRBJ1-1	TRBD1	TRBV2	CASRKQGGASEAFF
NA	TRBJ2-3	NA	TRBV7-9	CASSLEFSGYFAGQYF
NA	TRBJ2-5	TRBD2	TRBV25-1	CASSRGGAKYVTQYF
NA	TRBJ2-5	TRBD1	TRBV27	CASSGGQAGVETQYF
NA	TRBJ2-7	TRBD2	TRBV15	CATSRDSGSIDEQYF
NA	TRBJ2-1	NA	TRBV7-2	CASSLAPYNEQFF
NA	TRBJ2-3	TRBD2	TRBV10-3	CAIGSAGAKGDTQYF
NA	TRBJ1-1	NA	TRBV6-1	CAYQRFSNTEAFF
NA	TRBJ2-7	NA	TRBV9	CASSVGGSGYEQYF
NA	TRBJ1-5	TRBD1	TRBV2	CASSERQGGGSNQPQHF
NA	TRBJ1-2	TRBD1	TRBV5-8	CASSQGQGALGYTF
NA	TRBJ2-6	TRBD2	TRBV28	CASSPGLAGARSGANVLTF
NA	TRBJ2-5	TRBD2	TRBV11-2	CASSRRLAGVETQYF
NA	TRBJ1-1	TRBD1	TRBV27	CASSSGQMMNTEAFF
once	TRBJ2-6	NA	TRBV30	CASRFLGSLLTF
NA	TRBJ2-2	NA	TRBV2	CASSEAGAGELFF
NA	TRBJ2-7	NA	TRBV6-1	CASSDGRPGAHEQYF
NA	TRBJ2-5	NA	TRBV5-4	CASTQQDTKTQYF
NA	TRBJ2-5	NA	TRBV7-2	CASSPSIAQETQYF